Presented here are 21 T cell receptor beta chains from one specimen sequenced in a study of T-cell reconstitution after alpha-beta-depleted transplantation in children (dated by TCRdb to 2016 to 2017). Library prep was done by PCR. For sequencing, an Illumina HiSeq 2500 was employed. Molecular barcoding was employed in the preparation of TCR libraries, with unique molecular identifiers being used to normalize TCRbeta repertoire quantification. The raw public reads went through TCRdb reprocessing: fastp at Q25, MiXCR clone calling, in-frame beta chains kept. Rows matching on CDR3 protein sequence are summarized as one entry with the most common DNA and genes. The sample table holds just over 350,000 distinct CDR3 sequences, of which more than 10% were seen once. Clones ranked in the top ten supply around 4.1% of the sample. Sequences were derived from PBMCs, sampled from the stem cell graft. Receptors originate from a human donor who donated a stem cell graft to a child with Fanconi anemia.

The chain employs TRBV18 and TRBJ1-6, with D maybe TRBD1 (5 bases). Trimming removed 3 bases from V and 7 bases from J, with 10 bases in between. Germline V lookup: CDR1 KGHSH, CDR2 LQKENI. The CDR3 contains 14 residues. The CDR3 nucleotides are TGTGCCAGCTCACCTAGAGGGGAAAATTCACCCCTCCACTTT. Its protein is CASSPRGENSPLHF.

V and J are TRBV4-1 and TRBJ1-4; tentatively, D is TRBD1 (5 bases). Germline CDR1 and CDR2: MGHRA and YSYEKL. The V end lost 6 bases, the J end lost 7 bases, and 24 bases lay between the germline ends. The CDR3 spans 17 residues. The CDR3 is CASRPYRDSAAGEKLFF. CDR3 sequence (DNA): TGCGCCAGCAGGCCCTACCGGGACTCCGCAGCGGGTGAAAAACTGTTTTTT.

The chain combines TRBV12-3 or TRBV12-4 with TRBJ1-5; D possibly corresponds to TRBD1 (5 bases). The CDR3 spans 15 residues. Trimming took 2 bases from V and 5 from J, leaving 13 bases between them. The CDR3 sequence is CASSLKGYRDQPQHF. The CDR3 region has the DNA TGTGCCAGCAGTTTAAAGGGGTATAGGGATCAGCCCCAGCATTTT.

This clonotype has more than one count but fewer than ten. CDR3 in DNA: TGCGCCAGCAGCCCGGGACAAGCAATTAACTATGGCTACACCTTC. This sequence encodes CASSPGQAINYGYTF. V is TRBV5-1 and J is TRBJ1-2; TRBD1 is a possible D gene (6 bases). CDR1 and CDR2 (germline): SGHRS, YFSETQ. The V end lost 4 bases, the J end lost 1 base, and 14 bases lay between the germline ends. CDR3 length: 15 amino acids.

This clonotype was observed a handful of times. CDR3 sequence (DNA): TGTGCCAGCTCGCCTCCACAGGACCTTGAAGCTTTCTTT. Translating gives CASSPPQDLEAFF. J is TRBJ1-1 and V is TRBV18; perhaps TRBD1 as D (5 bases). This CDR3 has 13 amino acids. CDR1 KGHSH and CDR2 LQKENI come from the germline V gene. V lost 6 bases to trimming and J lost 7 bases, with 15 bases between them. Looking up the rest from reference TRBV18 and TRBJ1-1 gives the full variable domain: NAGVMQNPRHLVRRRGQEARLRCSPMKGHSHVYWYRQLPEEGLKFMVYLQKENIIDESGMPKERFSAEFPKEGPSILRIQQVVRGDSAAYFCASSPPQDLEAFFGQGTRLTVV.

This clonotype showed up just a few times. The chain recombines TRBV10-3 with TRBJ2-5, with D possibly being TRBD1 or TRBD2 (5 bases each). The CDR3 has 15 residues. V lost 3 bases to trimming and J lost 0 bases, with 11 bases between them. Per germline, CDR1 ENHRY and CDR2 SYGVKD. CDR3 sequence: CAISDRGIDQETQYF. The CDR3 nucleotides read TGTGCCATCAGTGATCGGGGCATAGACCAAGAGACCCAGTACTTC.

The CDR3 reads CASSWDPGTGSWRGNNEQFF. CDR3 in DNA: TGTGCCAGCAGCTGGGATCCCGGGACAGGGTCCTGGCGGGGCAACAATGAGCAGTTCTTC. The rearrangement joins TRBV7-6 to TRBJ2-1, with TRBD1 identical over 9 bases. From germline, CDR1 is SGHVS and CDR2 FNYEAQ. The CDR3 contains 20 residues. V dropped 4 bases and J dropped 5; count of bases not matched to a gene: 21.

This clonotype showed up many times. The genes are TRBV12-3 or TRBV12-4 and TRBJ1-6; TRBD1 agrees at 8 bases. Germline trimming cut 3 bases from V and 9 bases from J; bases unmatched to any gene: 4. CDR3 size: 14 residues. CDR3 sequence (DNA): TGTGCCAGCAGTTTGTCACAGGGGGGTTCACCCCTCCACTTT. Its translation is CASSLSQGGSPLHF.

The CDR3 region has the DNA TGTGCCAGCAGGGTAACTTCGAGCTCTGGAAACACCATATATTTT. Its protein product is CASRVTSSSGNTIYF. V gene TRBV4-2 combines with J gene TRBJ1-3; D gene uncertain. Trimming pared 6 bases from V and 0 bases from J, leaving 12 bases between. The CDR3 is 15 amino acids. CDR1 is LGHNA, CDR2 YNFKEQ, per germline.

The V and J genes are TRBV7-8 and TRBJ1-2; a weak D match, TRBD1 (6 bases). Germline V gives CDR1 SGHVS, CDR2 FQNEAQ. The CDR3 totals 14 residues. Trimming cost V 5 bases and J 6 bases, with 16 bases left between them. The CDR3 loop reads CASSRSGTTNGYTF. The CDR3 nucleotides read TGTGCCAGCAGCCGCTCTGGGACAACGAATGGCTACACCTTC.

This clonotype was counted a few times. The gene calls are TRBV5-1 and TRBJ2-5; unclear D gene. Germline V lookup: CDR1 SGHRS, CDR2 YFSETQ. This CDR3 has 13 residues. The V end lost 3 bases, the J end lost 1 base, and 7 bases lay between the germline ends. CDR3 DNA: TGCGCCAGCAGCTCTAGAACCCAAGAGACCCAGTACTTC. Its protein is CASSSRTQETQYF.

The table lists this clonotype with a few counts. The CDR3 spells CASTHRGQGTGELFF. The DNA of the CDR3 is TGTGCCAGCACCCATAGAGGACAGGGGACCGGGGAGCTGTTTTTT. The chain combines TRBV27 with TRBJ2-2, with 9 positions matching TRBD1. This CDR3 is built from 15 residues. Germline assignment: CDR1 MNHEY and CDR2 SMNVEV (reference sequence). After removal of 7 bases from V and 5 bases from J, the junction contained 8 bases not matched to a gene.

This clonotype turned up a few times. The chain employs TRBV5-1 and TRBJ2-3; 7 bases agree with TRBD1. The CDR3 covers 14 residues. Trimming took 5 bases from V and 3 from J; bases not matched to a gene: 6. Germline CDR1 and CDR2: SGHRS and YFSETQ. CDR3 nucleotide sequence: TGCGCCAGCAGAAAAGGGGGCGGGACAGATACGCAGTATTTT. It encodes CASRKGGGTDTQYF.

This clonotype has ten or more counts. The rearrangement uses TRBV7-2 and TRBJ1-5; 8 bases agree with TRBD1. The CDR3 runs 14 residues. CDR1 SGHTA and CDR2 FQGNSA come from the germline V gene. The trim removed 5 bases at V and 5 bases at J, leaving 5 bases unmatched. The CDR3 nucleotides read TGTGCCAGCAGCAGATTGACAGGGGATCAGCCCCAGCATTTT. Translating it yields CASSRLTGDQPQHF.

In this sample, this clonotype turned up a few times. This chain uses TRBV12-3 or TRBV12-4 with TRBJ2-1, with a possible D match to TRBD2 (5 bases). The CDR3 totals 16 residues. Trimming stripped 5 bases from V and 4 bases from J, with 18 bases between. This CDR3 reads CASSARVTTQYNEQFF. The CDR3 region has the DNA TGTGCCAGCAGTGCGCGGGTCACCACCCAGTACAATGAGCAGTTCTTC.

There are many counts of this clonotype. This chain links TRBV6-2 or TRBV6-3 with TRBJ2-7, with D perhaps TRBD1 or TRBD2 (7 bases each). Germline CDR1 is MNHEY and CDR2 is SVGEGT. The germline V and J ends were trimmed by 5 bases and 5 bases, with 16 bases remaining between them. The CDR3 covers 14 residues. In DNA form, the CDR3 reads TGTGCCAGCAGTCCAGGGGGAGGGAAGGACGAGCAGTACGTC. It codes for CASSPGGGKDEQYV.

This clonotype has ten or more counts. This sequence joins TRBV7-2 and TRBJ2-7, with D maybe TRBD1 (6 bases). The V gene's germline CDR1 is SGHTA and CDR2 FQGNSA. V was pared by 1 base and J by 3 bases, with 10 bases between. This CDR3 is 14 amino acids long. The CDR3 region has the DNA TGTGCCAGCAGCTTAGTTGGACAGCACTACGAGCAGTACTTC. It encodes CASSLVGQHYEQYF. The entire variable domain, with the rest obtained from reference TRBV7-2 and TRBJ2-7, is as follows: GAGVSQSPSNKVTEKGKDVELRCDPISGHTALYWYRQSLGQGLEFLIYFQGNSAPDKSGLPSDRFSAERTGGSVSTLTIQRTQQEDSAVYLCASSLVGQHYEQYFGPGTRLTVT.

The rearrangement joins TRBV20-1 to TRBJ2-2, with D hard to call. CDR3 size: 14 residues. V lost 2 bases to trimming and J lost 7 bases, with 14 bases between them. The germline V gene has CDR1 DFQATT and CDR2 SNEGSKA (reference sequence). The CDR3, as DNA: TGCAGTGCTAGAAATTGGGTCCAGGACGGGGAGCTGTTTTTT. Its protein is CSARNWVQDGELFF.

The genes are TRBV7-3 and TRBJ2-2, with 8 bases matching TRBD1. The CDR3 extends over 16 amino acids. Trimming cost V 5 bases and J 4 bases; bases outside gene matches: 9. CDR1 is SGHTA and CDR2 is FQGTGA in the germline V gene. DNA of the CDR3: TGTGCCAGCAGCCCATTCCGGGACAGGTCCACCGGGGAGCTGTTTTTT. Translated, it gives CASSPFRDRSTGELFF.

At least ten counts were recorded for this clonotype. The chain employs TRBV12-3 or TRBV12-4 and TRBJ2-3; 7 bases match TRBD2. Losses at the gene ends were 3 bases for V and 3 bases for J; bases not matched to a gene: 6. The CDR3 contains 15 residues. The CDR3 region is CASSFGTGGTDTQYF. CDR3 DNA: TGTGCCAGCAGTTTTGGTACCGGGGGGACAGATACGCAGTATTTT.

This clonotype was recorded many times. The chain links TRBV20-1 to TRBJ2-2, with D possibly matching TRBD1 (5 bases). The germline CDR1 and CDR2 sequences are DFQATT and SNEGSKA (reference sequence). Trimming pared 1 base from V and 7 bases from J, leaving 13 bases between. The CDR3 is 14 residues long. The CDR3: CSARAAGKDGELFF. The CDR3 bases are TGCAGTGCTAGAGCTGCAGGGAAGGACGGGGAGCTGTTTTTT.